These 17 T cell receptor beta chains were all obtained from the same sample, sequenced in a study of Graves' ophthalmopathy and Graves' hyperthyroidism. RNA transcripts yielded amplified TCR beta CDR3 regions. The workflow started with a first-round RT-PCR run with HTBI primers and then moved on to a second-round multiplex PCR. TCRdb reanalysed the multiplex PCR reads using MiXCR and keeps one entry per CDR3 protein. The sample has about 740,000 distinct CDR3 sequences; roughly two fifths are singletons. Sample: peripheral blood. The receptors were gathered from an adult man with Graves' ophthalmopathy.

The chain uses TRBV19 and TRBJ2-5; TRBD2 matches at 9 bases. The CDR3 contains 15 residues. The germline V gene encodes CDR1 LNHDA and CDR2 SQIVND (reference sequence). Losses at the gene ends were 7 bases for V and 5 bases for J; bases not matched to a gene: 11. CDR3 amino acids: CASTISGTSTETQYF. The CDR3 DNA sequence: TGTGCCAGTACCATATCCGGGACTAGCACTGAGACCCAGTACTTC.

This clonotype was observed at least ten times. The chain carries TRBV7-9 and TRBJ1-2; D gene uncertain. The ends were cut back, 0 bases at V and 2 bases at J, with 7 bases in the middle. The length of the CDR3 is 14 residues. Germline lookup yields CDR1 SEHNR and CDR2 FQNEAQ (reference sequence). The CDR3 region is CASSLAQMNYGYTF. CDR3 sequence (DNA): TGTGCCAGCAGCTTAGCGCAAATGAACTATGGCTACACCTTC.

The table lists this clonotype with many counts. The genes are TRBV7-9 and TRBJ2-7; 7 nucleotides line up with TRBD2. This CDR3 has 14 residues. Germline V gives CDR1 SEHNR, CDR2 FQNEAQ (reference sequence). The J segment lost 2 bases and the V segment lost 1 base, leaving 2 bases of the junction unmatched. In DNA, the CDR3 is TGTGCCAGCAGCTTAGTTGGACTAGCCTACGAGCAGTACTTC. Translated: CASSLVGLAYEQYF.

With respect to this clonotype: A much larger clone lies one base from this, so it may be a read error. The chain uses TRBV2 and TRBJ2-5, with D possibly being TRBD2 (6 bases). This CDR3 has 13 amino acids. Per germline, CDR1 SNHLY and CDR2 FYNNEI. V dropped 7 bases and J dropped 4 bases, with 13 bases sitting between them. CDR3 in amino acids: CASNRGIGETQYF. In DNA, the CDR3 is TGTGCCAGCAACCGGGGGATCGGAGAGACCCAGTACTTC.

This chain connects TRBV6-6 to TRBJ1-3; D might be TRBD1 (6 bases). The CDR3 has 15 residues. Germline V gene data show CDR1 as MNHNY and CDR2 as SVGAGI (reference sequence). V lost 7 bases and J lost 0, with 13 bases in between. The CDR3 reads CASTKSGHSGNTIYF. The CDR3 nucleotides read TGTGCCAGCACCAAATCGGGACACTCTGGAAACACCATATATTTT.

The table lists this clonotype with a few counts. The chain recombines TRBV19 with TRBJ1-5, with D perhaps TRBD1 (6 bases). The CDR3 length is 15 residues. Germline loops: CDR1 LNHDA, CDR2 SQIVND (reference sequence). Trimming stripped 6 bases from V and 0 bases from J, with 12 bases between. CDR3 coding DNA: TGTGCCAGTAGGGCGACAGGTAATAGCAATCAGCCCCAGCATTTT. It codes for CASRATGNSNQPQHF.

This clonotype appeared once. Its ends do not fully match the called genes, so a read error is possible. The gene calls are TRBV10-3 and TRBJ1-2, with 9 bases matching TRBD1. Per the germline V gene, CDR1 is ENHRY and CDR2 is SYGVKD. The CDR3 length is 17 residues. The CDR3 region is CASSYSLDRGEFYGYTF. In DNA form, the CDR3 reads TGTGCCAGCAGTTACTCCCTCGACAGGGGGGAATTCTATGGCTACACCTTC.

A note on this clonotype: A much larger clonotype is one base distant, so this may be a read error. The J gene is TRBJ1-5, the V gene TRBV10-3, with 7 bases aligning to TRBD1. After removal of 6 bases from V and 6 bases from J, the junction contained 8 bases not matched to a gene. Germline CDR1 and CDR2: ENHRY and SYGVKD. CDR3 size: 14 residues. The CDR3 DNA follows: TGTGCCATCAGCGTAGGGGGCAGTTCTCAGCCCCAGCATTTT. Translation: CAISVGGSSQPQHF.

This clonotype came up a few times. This chain joins TRBV6-5 and TRBJ1-2, with TRBD1 identical over 10 bases. In germline, CDR1 is MNHEY, CDR2 SVGAGI. CDR3 size: 16 residues. V was clipped by 2 bases and J by 2 bases; unmatched bases: 5. CDR3 protein: CASSYGKTGGNYGYTF. Here the CDR3 DNA reads TGTGCCAGCAGTTACGGCAAGACAGGGGGCAACTATGGCTACACCTTC.

In this sample, this clonotype turned up many times. This chain uses TRBV7-2 with TRBJ2-5; D may be TRBD1 (5 bases). V shed 0 bases and J shed 5 bases, with 13 bases lying between them. The CDR3 is 15 residues long. From germline, CDR1 is SGHTA and CDR2 FQGNSA. CDR3: CASSLAVPGMETQYF. CDR3 DNA: TGTGCCAGCAGCTTAGCGGTTCCAGGGATGGAGACCCAGTACTTC.

Remarks on this clonotype: One end of the junction is discordant with germline, which a read error may explain. The chain uses TRBV7-9 and TRBJ1-3; D remains ambiguous. CDR1 and CDR2 (germline): SEHNR, FQNEAQ (reference sequence). The CDR3 totals 11 residues. The CDR3 spells CASTSENTIYF. In DNA form, the CDR3 reads TGTGCCAGCACCTCTGAAAACACCATATATTTT.

This clonotype was found once. The gene calls are TRBV29-1 and TRBJ1-1; maybe TRBD1 (6 bases). Between the trimmed V and J ends, which lost 6 bases and 1 base, there was a span of 21 bases. CDR1 is SQVTM, CDR2 ANQGSEA, per germline. CDR3 length: 16 residues. CDR3 residues: CSVQRIAGGGNTEAFF. As DNA, the CDR3 is TGCAGCGTACAACGTATTGCGGGGGGCGGGAACACTGAAGCTTTCTTT. Variable domain in full (rest from reference TRBV29-1 and TRBJ1-1): SAVISQKPSRDICQRGTSLTIQCQVDSQVTMMFWYRQQPGQSLTLIATANQGSEATYESGFVIDKFPISRPNLTFSTLTVSNMSPEDSSIYLCSVQRIAGGGNTEAFFGQGTRLTVV.

This clonotype appeared many times. The chain recombines TRBV13 with TRBJ1-2; the D is unclear. Deletions cut 0 bases from V and 8 bases from J, with 13 bases between. Germline CDR1 PRHDT, CDR2 FYEKMQ (reference sequence). There are 14 residues in the CDR3. DNA of the CDR3: TGTGCCAGCAGCTTAGGGCAAGGATTAGAAGGCTACACCTTC. Protein product: CASSLGQGLEGYTF.

The chain has TRBV10-3 and TRBJ2-5; TRBD1 aligns across 8 bases. Looked up from germline, CDR1 is ENHRY and CDR2 is SYGVKD. The CDR3 covers 14 residues. The trim removed 0 bases at V and 5 bases at J, leaving 2 bases unmatched. CDR3 nucleotides: TGTGCCATCAGTGAGTCGAGGACAGGGGAGACCCAGTACTTC. This encodes CAISESRTGETQYF.

This sequence joins TRBV29-1 and TRBJ2-5; tentative D call: TRBD2 (5 bases). The CDR3 has 15 amino acids. The germline gives CDR1 SQVTM, CDR2 ANQGSEA. V was pared by 7 bases and J by 5 bases, with 23 bases between. The CDR3 is CSAGRPSPSPETQYF. The CDR3 region has the DNA TGCAGCGCCGGACGACCCTCTCCTAGCCCGGAGACCCAGTACTTC.

At least ten counts were recorded for this clonotype. This chain connects TRBV2 to TRBJ2-7, with a possible D match to TRBD2 (6 bases). Germline CDR1 SNHLY, CDR2 FYNNEI. Trimming pared 6 bases from V and 6 bases from J, leaving 18 bases between. CDR3 length: 14 amino acids. CDR3 loop: CASRRQGRGSEQYF. The CDR3 DNA reads as TGTGCCAGCAGACGACAAGGCCGGGGGTCCGAGCAGTACTTC.

The chain combines TRBV2 with TRBJ2-7; 10 nucleotides agree with TRBD1. With V trimmed by 6 bases and J by 6 bases, 8 bases remained unmatched. From germline, CDR1 is SNHLY and CDR2 FYNNEI. The CDR3 extends over 14 amino acids. CDR3 loop: CASSFSDRGLEQYF. The CDR3 DNA reads as TGTGCCAGCAGCTTTAGCGACAGGGGGCTCGAGCAGTACTTC. The whole variable domain, filled in from reference TRBV2 and TRBJ2-7, reads EPEVTQTPSHQVTQMGQEVILRCVPISNHLYFYWYRQILGQKVEFLVSFYNNEISEKSEIFDDQFSVERPDGSNFTLKIRSTKLEDSAMYFCASSFSDRGLEQYFGPGTRLTVT.